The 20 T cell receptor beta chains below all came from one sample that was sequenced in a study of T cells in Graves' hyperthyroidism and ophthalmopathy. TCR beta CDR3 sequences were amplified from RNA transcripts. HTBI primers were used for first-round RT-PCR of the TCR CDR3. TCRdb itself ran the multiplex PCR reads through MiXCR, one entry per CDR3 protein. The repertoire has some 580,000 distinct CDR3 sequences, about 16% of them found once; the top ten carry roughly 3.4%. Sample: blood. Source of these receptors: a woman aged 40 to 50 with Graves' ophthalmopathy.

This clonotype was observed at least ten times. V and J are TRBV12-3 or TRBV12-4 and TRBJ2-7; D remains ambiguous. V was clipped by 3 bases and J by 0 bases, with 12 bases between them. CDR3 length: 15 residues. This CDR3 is CASSFRSPGSYEQYF. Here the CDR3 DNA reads TGTGCCAGCAGTTTTCGCAGTCCTGGCTCCTACGAGCAGTACTTC.

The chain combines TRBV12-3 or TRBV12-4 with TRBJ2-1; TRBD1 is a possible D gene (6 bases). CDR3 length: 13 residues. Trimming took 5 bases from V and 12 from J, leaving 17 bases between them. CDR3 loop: CASSEGTKGPQFF. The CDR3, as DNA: TGTGCCAGCAGTGAAGGGACAAAGGGTCCGCAGTTCTTC.

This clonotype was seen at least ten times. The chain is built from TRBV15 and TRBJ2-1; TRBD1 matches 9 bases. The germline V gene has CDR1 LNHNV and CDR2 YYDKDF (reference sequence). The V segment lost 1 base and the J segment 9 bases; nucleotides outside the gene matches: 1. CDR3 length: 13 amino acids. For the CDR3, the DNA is TGTGCCACCAGCAGAGGGGACAGGGCTGAGCAGTTCTTC. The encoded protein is CATSRGDRAEQFF. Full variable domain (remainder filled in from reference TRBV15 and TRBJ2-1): DAMVIQNPRYQVTQFGKPVTLSCSQTLNHNVMYWYQQKSSQAPKLLFHYYDKDFNNEADTPDNFQSRRPNTSFCFLDIRSPGLGDTAMYLCATSRGDRAEQFFGPGTRLTVL.

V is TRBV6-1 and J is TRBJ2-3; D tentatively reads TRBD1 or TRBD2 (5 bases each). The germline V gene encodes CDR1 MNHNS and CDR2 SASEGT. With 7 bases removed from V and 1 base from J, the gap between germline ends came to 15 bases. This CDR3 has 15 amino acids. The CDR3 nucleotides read TGTGCCAGCATCCCGAGAATGGGACGCACAGATACGCAGTATTTT. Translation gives CASIPRMGRTDTQYF.

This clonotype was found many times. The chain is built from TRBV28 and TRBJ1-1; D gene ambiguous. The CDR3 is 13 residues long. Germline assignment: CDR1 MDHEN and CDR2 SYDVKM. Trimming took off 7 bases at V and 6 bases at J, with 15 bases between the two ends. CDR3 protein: CASTSPGRAEAFF. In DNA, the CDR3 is TGTGCCAGCACCTCCCCCGGGAGGGCTGAAGCTTTCTTT. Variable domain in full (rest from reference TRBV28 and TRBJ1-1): DVKVTQSSRYLVKRTGEKVFLECVQDMDHENMFWYRQDPGLGLRLIYFSYDVKMKEKGDIPEGYSVSREKKERFSLILESASTNQTSMYLCASTSPGRAEAFFGQGTRLTVV.

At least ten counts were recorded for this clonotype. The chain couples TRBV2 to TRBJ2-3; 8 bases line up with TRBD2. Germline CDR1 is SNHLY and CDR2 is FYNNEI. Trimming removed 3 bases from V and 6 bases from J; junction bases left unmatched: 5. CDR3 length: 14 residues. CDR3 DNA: TGTGCCAGCAGTGAGGTTAGCGGGACCGATACGCAGTATTTT. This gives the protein CASSEVSGTDTQYF.

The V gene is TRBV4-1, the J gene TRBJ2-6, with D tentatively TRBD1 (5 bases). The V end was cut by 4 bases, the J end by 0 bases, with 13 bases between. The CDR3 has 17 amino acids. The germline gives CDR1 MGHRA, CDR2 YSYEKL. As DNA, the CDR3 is TGCGCCAGCAGCCGGACATCGGGTGCCTCTGGGGCCAACGTCCTGACTTTC. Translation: CASSRTSGASGANVLTF.

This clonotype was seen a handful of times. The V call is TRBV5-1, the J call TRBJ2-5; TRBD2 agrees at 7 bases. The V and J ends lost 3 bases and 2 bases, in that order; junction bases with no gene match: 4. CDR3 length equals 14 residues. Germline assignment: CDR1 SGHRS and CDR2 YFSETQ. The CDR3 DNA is TGCGCCAGCAGCTGGTTGGGGGGGCAAGAGACCCAGTACTTC. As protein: CASSWLGGQETQYF.

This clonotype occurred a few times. The CDR3 coding sequence is TGCAGCGTTGAAGTTGGACTAGTTGACGAACCGTTCTTC. Protein sequence: CSVEVGLVDEPFF. The genes are TRBV29-1 and TRBJ2-1; 7 bases map to TRBD2. The germline CDR1 and CDR2 sequences are SQVTM and ANQGSEA. The CDR3 extends over 13 amino acids. V dropped 1 base and J dropped 15; count of bases not matched to a gene: 12.

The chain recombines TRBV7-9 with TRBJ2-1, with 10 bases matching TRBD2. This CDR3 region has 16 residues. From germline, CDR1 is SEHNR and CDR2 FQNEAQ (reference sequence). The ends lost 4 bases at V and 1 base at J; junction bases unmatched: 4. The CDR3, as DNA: TGTGCCAGCAGCTACTTAGCGGGAGGTTCCTACAATGAGCAGTTCTTC. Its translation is CASSYLAGGSYNEQFF.

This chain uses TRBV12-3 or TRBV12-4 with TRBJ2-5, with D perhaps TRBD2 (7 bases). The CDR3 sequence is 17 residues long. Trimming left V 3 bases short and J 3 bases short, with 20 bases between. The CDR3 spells CASSLDMGGGRKETQYF. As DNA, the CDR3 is TGTGCCAGCAGTTTGGATATGGGGGGGGGCCGTAAAGAGACCCAGTACTTC.

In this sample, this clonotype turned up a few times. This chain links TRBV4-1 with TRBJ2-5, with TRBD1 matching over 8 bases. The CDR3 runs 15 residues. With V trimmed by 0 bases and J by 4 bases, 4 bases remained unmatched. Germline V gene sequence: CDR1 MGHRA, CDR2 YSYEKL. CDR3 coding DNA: TGCGCCAGCAGCCAAGAAGTCAGGGGGCCAGAGACCCAGTACTTC. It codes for CASSQEVRGPETQYF.

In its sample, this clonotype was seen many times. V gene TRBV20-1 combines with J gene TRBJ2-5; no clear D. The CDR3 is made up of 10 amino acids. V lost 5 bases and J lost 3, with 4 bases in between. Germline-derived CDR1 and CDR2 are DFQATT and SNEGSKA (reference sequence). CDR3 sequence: CSAPKETQYF. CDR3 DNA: TGCAGTGCTCCGAAAGAGACCCAGTACTTC.

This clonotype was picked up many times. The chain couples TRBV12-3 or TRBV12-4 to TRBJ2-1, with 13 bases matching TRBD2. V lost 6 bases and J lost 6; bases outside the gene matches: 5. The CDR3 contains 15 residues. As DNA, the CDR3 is TGTGCCAGCAGGGCGACTAGCGGGGGGTTCAATGAGCAGTTCTTC. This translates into CASRATSGGFNEQFF.

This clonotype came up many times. The CDR3 DNA is TGTGCCAGCAGCCTGGGACTAGCGGGGATAAAGACCCAGTACTTC. It translates to CASSLGLAGIKTQYF. The chain joins TRBV28 to TRBJ2-5, with 13 bases lining up with TRBD2. With V trimmed by 6 bases and J by 6 bases, 7 bases remained unmatched. The germline V gene encodes CDR1 MDHEN and CDR2 SYDVKM. The CDR3 runs to 15 residues.

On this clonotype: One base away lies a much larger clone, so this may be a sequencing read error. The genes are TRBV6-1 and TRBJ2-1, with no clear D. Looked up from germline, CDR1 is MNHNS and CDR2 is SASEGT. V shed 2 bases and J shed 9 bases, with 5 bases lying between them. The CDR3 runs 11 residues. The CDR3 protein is CASSERSEQFF. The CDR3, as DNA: TGTGCCAGCAGTGAAAGAAGTGAGCAGTTCTTC.

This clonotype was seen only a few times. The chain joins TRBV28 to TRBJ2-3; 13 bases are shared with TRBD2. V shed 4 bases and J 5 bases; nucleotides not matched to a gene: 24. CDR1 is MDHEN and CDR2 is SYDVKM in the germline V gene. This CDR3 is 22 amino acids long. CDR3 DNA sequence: TGTGCCAGCAGTTCACCCCGCCCCCCCCAAAAACTAGCGGGAGGGCCGGGAGATACGCAGTATTTT. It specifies CASSSPRPPQKLAGGPGDTQYF.

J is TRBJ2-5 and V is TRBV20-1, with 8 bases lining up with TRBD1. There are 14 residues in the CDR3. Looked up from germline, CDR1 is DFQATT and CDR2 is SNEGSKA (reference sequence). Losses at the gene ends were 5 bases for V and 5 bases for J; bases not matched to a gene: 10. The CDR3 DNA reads TGCAGTGCTTTTCGAATTGGGACAGGCGAGACCCAGTACTTC. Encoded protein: CSAFRIGTGETQYF.

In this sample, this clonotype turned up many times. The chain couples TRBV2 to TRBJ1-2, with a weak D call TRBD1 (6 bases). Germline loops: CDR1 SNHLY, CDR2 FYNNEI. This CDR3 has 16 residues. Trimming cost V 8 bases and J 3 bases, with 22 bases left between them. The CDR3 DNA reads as TGTGCCAGCGATGAGACAGGTTTCTTCGAGGACTATGGCTACACCTTC. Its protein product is CASDETGFFEDYGYTF.

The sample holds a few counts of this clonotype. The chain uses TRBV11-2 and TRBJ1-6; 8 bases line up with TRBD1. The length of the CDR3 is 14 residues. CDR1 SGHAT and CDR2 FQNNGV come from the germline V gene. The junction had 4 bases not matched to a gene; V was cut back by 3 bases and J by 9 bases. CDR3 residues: CASSFDRGGSPLHF. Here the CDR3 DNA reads TGTGCCAGCAGCTTTGACAGGGGAGGTTCACCCCTCCACTTT.